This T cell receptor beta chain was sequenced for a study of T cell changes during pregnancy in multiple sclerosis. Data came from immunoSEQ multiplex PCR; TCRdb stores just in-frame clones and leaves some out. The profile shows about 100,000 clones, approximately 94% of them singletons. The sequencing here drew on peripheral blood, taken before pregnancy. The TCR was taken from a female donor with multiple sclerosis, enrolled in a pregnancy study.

CDR3 region: CASSSLQEYGYTF. In nucleotides, the CDR3 is TGTGCCAGCAGTTCGCTACAGGAATATGGCTACACCTTC. The genes are TRBV28 and TRBJ1-2; TRBD1 is a possible D gene (5 bases). CDR3 length: 13 amino acids. V was cut by 4 bases and J by 5 bases, with 11 bases left in between. From germline, CDR1 is MDHEN and CDR2 SYDVKM.